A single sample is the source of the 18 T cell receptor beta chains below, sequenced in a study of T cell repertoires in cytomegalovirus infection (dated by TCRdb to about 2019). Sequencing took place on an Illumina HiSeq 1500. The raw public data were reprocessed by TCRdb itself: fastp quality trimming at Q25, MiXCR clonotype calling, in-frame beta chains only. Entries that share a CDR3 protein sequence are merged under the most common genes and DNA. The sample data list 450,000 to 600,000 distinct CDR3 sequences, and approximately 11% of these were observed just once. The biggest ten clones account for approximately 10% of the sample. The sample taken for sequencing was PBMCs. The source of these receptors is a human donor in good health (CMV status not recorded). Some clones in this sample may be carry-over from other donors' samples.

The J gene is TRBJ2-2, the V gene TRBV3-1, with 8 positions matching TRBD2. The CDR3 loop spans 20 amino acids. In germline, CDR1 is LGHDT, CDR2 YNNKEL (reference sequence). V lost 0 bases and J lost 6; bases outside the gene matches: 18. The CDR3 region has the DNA TGTGCCAGCAGCCAAGAGCGGGGGGACCCTATATATCATCTCCCCGGGGAGCTGTTTTTT. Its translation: CASSQERGDPIYHLPGELFF.

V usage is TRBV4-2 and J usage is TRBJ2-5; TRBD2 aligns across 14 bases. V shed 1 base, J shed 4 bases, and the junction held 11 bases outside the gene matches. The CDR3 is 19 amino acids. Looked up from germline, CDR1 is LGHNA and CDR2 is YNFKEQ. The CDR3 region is CASSQALTSGGVTGETQYF. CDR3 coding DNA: TGTGCCAGCAGCCAAGCCCTGACTAGCGGGGGGGTCACGGGAGAGACCCAGTACTTC.

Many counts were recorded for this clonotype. The CDR3 is CASGLHSNQPQHF. The CDR3, as DNA: TGTGCTAGTGGTTTGCACAGCAATCAGCCCCAGCATTTT. The chain joins TRBV12-5 to TRBJ1-5, with unresolved D. Trimming pared 2 bases from V and 1 base from J, leaving 3 bases between. Germline CDR1 reads LGHNT; CDR2 reads FRNRAP. The CDR3 is 13 residues long.

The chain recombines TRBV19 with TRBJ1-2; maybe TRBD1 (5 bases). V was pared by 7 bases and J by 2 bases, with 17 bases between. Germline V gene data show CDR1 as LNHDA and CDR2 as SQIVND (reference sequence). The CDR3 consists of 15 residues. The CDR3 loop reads CASTADWGENYGYTF. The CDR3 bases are TGTGCCAGTACTGCGGATTGGGGGGAAAACTATGGCTACACCTTC.

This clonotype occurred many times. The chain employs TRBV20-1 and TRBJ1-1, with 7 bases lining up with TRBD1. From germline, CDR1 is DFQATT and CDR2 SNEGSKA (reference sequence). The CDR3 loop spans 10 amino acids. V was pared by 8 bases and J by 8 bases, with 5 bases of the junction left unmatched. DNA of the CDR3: TGCAGTTCGACAGGGATGGAAGCTTTCTTT. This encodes CSSTGMEAFF.

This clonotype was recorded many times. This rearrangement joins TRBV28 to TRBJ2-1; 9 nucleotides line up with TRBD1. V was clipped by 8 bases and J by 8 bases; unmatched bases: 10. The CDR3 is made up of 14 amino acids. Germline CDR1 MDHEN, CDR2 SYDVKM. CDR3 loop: CASLPGQGNDEQFF. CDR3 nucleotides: TGTGCCAGCCTACCGGGACAGGGAAACGATGAGCAGTTCTTC.

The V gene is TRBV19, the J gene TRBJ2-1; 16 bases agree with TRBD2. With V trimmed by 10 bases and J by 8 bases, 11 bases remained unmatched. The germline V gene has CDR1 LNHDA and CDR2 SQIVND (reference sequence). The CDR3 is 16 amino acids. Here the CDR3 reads CATQDGGLAGGYEQFF. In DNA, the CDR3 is TGTGCCACCCAGGACGGGGGACTAGCGGGGGGGTATGAGCAGTTCTTC.

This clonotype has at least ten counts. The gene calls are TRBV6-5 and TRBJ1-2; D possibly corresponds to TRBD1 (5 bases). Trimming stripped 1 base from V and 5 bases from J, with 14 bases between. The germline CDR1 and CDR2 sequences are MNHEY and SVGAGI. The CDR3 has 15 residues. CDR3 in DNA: TGTGCCAGCAGTTACTGGCGGGACTCCCAATATGGCTACACCTTC. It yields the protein CASSYWRDSQYGYTF.

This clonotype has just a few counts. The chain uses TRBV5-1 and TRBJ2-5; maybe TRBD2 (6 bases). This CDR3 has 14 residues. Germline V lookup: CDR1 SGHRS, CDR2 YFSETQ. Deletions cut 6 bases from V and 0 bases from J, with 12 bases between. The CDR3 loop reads CASTTSGDQETQYF. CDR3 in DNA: TGCGCCAGCACCACCTCGGGGGACCAAGAGACCCAGTACTTC. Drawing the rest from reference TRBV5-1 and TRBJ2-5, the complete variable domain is KAGVTQTPRYLIKTRGQQVTLSCSPISGHRSVSWYQQTPGQGLQFLFEYFSETQRNKGNFPGRFSGRQFSNSRSEMNVSTLELGDSALYLCASTTSGDQETQYFGPGTRLLVL.

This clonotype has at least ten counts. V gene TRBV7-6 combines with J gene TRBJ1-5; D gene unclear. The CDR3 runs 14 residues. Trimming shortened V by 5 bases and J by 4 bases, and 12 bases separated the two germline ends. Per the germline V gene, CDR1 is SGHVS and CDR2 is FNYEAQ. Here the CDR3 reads CASSPTGYNQPQHF. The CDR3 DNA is TGTGCCAGCAGCCCGACGGGTTATAATCAGCCCCAGCATTTT.

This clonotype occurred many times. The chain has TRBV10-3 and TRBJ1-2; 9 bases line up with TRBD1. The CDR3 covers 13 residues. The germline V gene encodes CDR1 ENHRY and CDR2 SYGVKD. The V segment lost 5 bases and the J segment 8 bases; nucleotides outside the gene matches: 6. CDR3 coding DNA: TGTGCCATCAGTCCCCGGGACAGGGACGGCTACACCTTC. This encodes CAISPRDRDGYTF.

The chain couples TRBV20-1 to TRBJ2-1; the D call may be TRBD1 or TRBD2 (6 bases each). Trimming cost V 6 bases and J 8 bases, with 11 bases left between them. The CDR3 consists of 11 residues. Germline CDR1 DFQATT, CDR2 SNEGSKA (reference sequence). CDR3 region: CSAERGDEQFF. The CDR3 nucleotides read TGCAGTGCCGAGAGGGGGGATGAGCAGTTCTTC.

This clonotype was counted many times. CDR3 DNA: TGTGCCAGCAGCCAAGATTCGAAATCCACTAACTATGGCTACACCTTC. Protein: CASSQDSKSTNYGYTF. The chain is built from TRBV4-2 and TRBJ1-2, with D uncertain. The germline gives CDR1 LGHNA, CDR2 YNFKEQ. CDR3 length: 16 amino acids. The V end was cut by 0 bases, the J end by 0 bases, with 11 bases between.

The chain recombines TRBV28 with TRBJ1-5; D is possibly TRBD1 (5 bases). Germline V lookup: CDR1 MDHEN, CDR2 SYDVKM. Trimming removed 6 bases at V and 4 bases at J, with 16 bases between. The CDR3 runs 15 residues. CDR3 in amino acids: CASRLAGTLNQPQHF. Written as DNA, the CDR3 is TGTGCCAGCAGGTTAGCAGGGACTTTAAATCAGCCCCAGCATTTT. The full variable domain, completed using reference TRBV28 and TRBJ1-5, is DVKVTQSSRYLVKRTGEKVFLECVQDMDHENMFWYRQDPGLGLRLIYFSYDVKMKEKGDIPEGYSVSREKKERFSLILESASTNQTSMYLCASRLAGTLNQPQHFGDGTRLSIL.

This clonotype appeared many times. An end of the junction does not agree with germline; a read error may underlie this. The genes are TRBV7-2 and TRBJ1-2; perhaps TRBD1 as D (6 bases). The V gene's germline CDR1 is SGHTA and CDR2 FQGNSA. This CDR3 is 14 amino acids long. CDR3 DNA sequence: TGTGCCAGCAGCGCGGATGGCCGAGGGGGACCATATCCCTTC. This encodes CASSADGRGGPYPF.

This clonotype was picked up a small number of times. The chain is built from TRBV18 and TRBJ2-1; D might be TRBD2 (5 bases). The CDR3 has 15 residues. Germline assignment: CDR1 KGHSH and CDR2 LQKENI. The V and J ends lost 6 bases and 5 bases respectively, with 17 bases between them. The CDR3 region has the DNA TGTGCCAGCTCGGCTAACTCGGGGAGCGACAATGAGCAGTTCTTC. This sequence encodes CASSANSGSDNEQFF.

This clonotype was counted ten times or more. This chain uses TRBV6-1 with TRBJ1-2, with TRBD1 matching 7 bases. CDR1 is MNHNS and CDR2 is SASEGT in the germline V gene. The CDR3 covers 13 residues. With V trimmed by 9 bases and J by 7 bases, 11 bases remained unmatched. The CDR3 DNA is TGTGCCAGTCGGGGGGACAGCCCGCTTGGCTACACCTTC. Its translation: CASRGDSPLGYTF.

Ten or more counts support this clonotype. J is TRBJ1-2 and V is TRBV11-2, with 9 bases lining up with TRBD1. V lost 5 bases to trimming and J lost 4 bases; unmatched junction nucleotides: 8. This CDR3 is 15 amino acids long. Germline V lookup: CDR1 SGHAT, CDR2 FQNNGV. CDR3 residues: CASSLGTGTGYGYTF. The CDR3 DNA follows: TGTGCCAGCAGCCTAGGGACAGGGACGGGCTATGGCTACACCTTC.